This passage covers 32 T cell receptor beta chains from one sample sequenced in a study of T cell repertoires in ileal Crohn's disease. Regarding time point: neoterminal ileum biopsy at postoperative endoscopy, about 6 months after surgery. Using immunoSEQ multiplex PCR, the repertoire was profiled, and TCRdb retains in-frame clones only, with some absent. This sample has tens of thousands of clones, with around 90% found just once. The specimen was ileal tissue. The origin of the receptors is an adult with Crohn's disease.

V usage is TRBV7-9 and J usage is TRBJ2-1, with D possibly matching TRBD2 (7 bases). V shed 5 bases and J shed 10 bases, with 15 bases lying between them. Germline CDR1 and CDR2: SEHNR and FQNEAQ (reference sequence). The CDR3 extends over 13 amino acids. The CDR3 DNA reads TGTGCCAGCAGCCCGATGGGGGGGGCAGAGCAGTTCTTC. It is translated as CASSPMGGAEQFF.

The chain carries TRBV27 and TRBJ2-1; 9 positions agree with TRBD2. The germline gives CDR1 MNHEY, CDR2 SMNVEV (reference sequence). V shed 5 bases, J shed 1 base, and the junction held 12 bases outside the gene matches. The CDR3 contains 18 residues. CDR3 DNA: TGTGCCAGCAGTCCCTTTAGGAGCGGGAGGCCATCCTACAATGAGCAGTTCTTC. This translates into CASSPFRSGRPSYNEQFF.

The rearrangement joins TRBV7-9 to TRBJ2-5; no clear D gene. The CDR3 contains 13 residues. Trimming shortened V by 1 base and J by 1 base, and 4 bases separated the two germline ends. Germline lookup yields CDR1 SEHNR and CDR2 FQNEAQ (reference sequence). The CDR3 is CASSLGAQETQYF. CDR3 in DNA: TGTGCCAGCAGCTTAGGGGCCCAAGAGACCCAGTACTTC. Full variable domain (remainder filled in from reference TRBV7-9 and TRBJ2-5): DTGVSQNPRHKITKRGQNVTFRCDPISEHNRLYWYRQTLGQGPEFLTYFQNEAQLEKSRLLSDRFSAERPKGSFSTLEIQRTEQGDSAMYLCASSLGAQETQYFGPGTRLLVL.

The chain links TRBV6-5 to TRBJ1-1; maybe TRBD1 (5 bases). Germline V gene lookup returns CDR1 MNHEY and CDR2 SVGAGI. The CDR3 covers 15 residues. Trimming shortened V by 0 bases and J by 5 bases, and 13 bases separated the two germline ends. This CDR3 is CASSYSQGLRTEAFF. In DNA, the CDR3 is TGTGCCAGCAGTTACTCCCAGGGCTTGAGGACTGAAGCTTTCTTT.

The genes are TRBV9 and TRBJ2-3, with unresolved D. CDR3 length: 15 amino acids. Trimming stripped 0 bases from V and 0 bases from J, with 8 bases between. CDR1 and CDR2 (germline): SGDLS, YYNGEE. The CDR3 sequence is CASSVGRSSTDTQYF. The CDR3 DNA is TGTGCCAGCAGCGTAGGGCGGTCTAGCACAGATACGCAGTATTTT.

This chain joins TRBV5-1 and TRBJ2-2; 10 bases are a match to TRBD1. V trimming: 4 bases; J trimming: 6 bases; junction bases outside the gene matches: 6. CDR3 length: 15 amino acids. Germline loops: CDR1 SGHRS, CDR2 YFSETQ. The CDR3 is CASSKGQGIPGELFF. CDR3 coding DNA: TGCGCCAGCAGCAAGGGACAGGGGATCCCCGGGGAGCTGTTTTTT.

The V and J genes are TRBV7-3 and TRBJ1-1; 9 bases are a match to TRBD1. The CDR3 has 15 amino acids. J lost 1 base, V lost 6 bases, and 6 bases had no gene match. Germline CDR1 reads SGHTA; CDR2 reads FQGTGA. DNA for the CDR3: TGTGCCAGCAGAGCTCCGGGACAGGGGAACACTGAAGCTTTCTTT. It codes for CASRAPGQGNTEAFF.

This clone has just one count. The chain's CDR3 is CASSQQGQKNYGYTF. The CDR3 DNA is TGCGCCAGCAGCCAACAGGGACAGAAAAACTATGGCTACACCTTC. The chain is built from TRBV4-3 and TRBJ1-2; 7 bases fit TRBD1. Germline values: CDR1 LGHNA, CDR2 YSLEER. This CDR3 contains 15 residues. V was pared by 2 bases and J by 2 bases, with 5 bases of the junction left unmatched.

This sequence joins TRBV5-1 and TRBJ2-1; 8 positions match TRBD2. The CDR3 runs 15 residues. V was pared by 5 bases and J by 5 bases, with 9 bases of the junction left unmatched. Germline-derived CDR1 and CDR2 are SGHRS and YFSETQ. Here the CDR3 reads CASSLSSGPHNEQFF. The CDR3 nucleotides are TGCGCCAGCAGTCTCTCTAGCGGGCCTCACAATGAGCAGTTCTTC. Complete variable domain (other parts from reference TRBV5-1 and TRBJ2-1): KAGVTQTPRYLIKTRGQQVTLSCSPISGHRSVSWYQQTPGQGLQFLFEYFSETQRNKGNFPGRFSGRQFSNSRSEMNVSTLELGDSALYLCASSLSSGPHNEQFFGPGTRLTVL.

CDR3 amino acids: CASSQKPSPDRNTEAFF. CDR3 bases: TGCGCCAGCAGCCAAAAACCTTCGCCGGACAGGAACACTGAAGCTTTCTTT. This chain joins TRBV4-3 and TRBJ1-1, with D perhaps TRBD1 (6 bases). The V and J ends lost 2 bases and 1 base respectively, with 17 bases between them. The CDR3 has 17 residues. Per germline, CDR1 LGHNA and CDR2 YSLEER.

The V gene is TRBV28, the J gene TRBJ2-1; tentatively, D is TRBD2 (6 bases). Germline CDR1 is MDHEN and CDR2 is SYDVKM. CDR3 size: 15 residues. V shed 8 bases and J shed 5 bases, with 19 bases lying between them. DNA of the CDR3: TGTGCCAGCCCACCCAATGGGGGGAACGACAATGAGCAGTTCTTC. Residues: CASPPNGGNDNEQFF.

This chain links TRBV5-1 with TRBJ2-1; 11 nucleotides match TRBD1. CDR1 SGHRS and CDR2 YFSETQ come from the germline V gene. J was trimmed by 7 bases and V by 2 bases; bases with no gene match: 5. The CDR3 contains 15 residues. As DNA, the CDR3 is TGCGCCAGCAGCTTTGGACAGGGGGCATCGAATGAGCAGTTCTTC. This encodes CASSFGQGASNEQFF.

The J gene is TRBJ1-2, the V gene TRBV2; 7 bases agree with TRBD1. Per germline, CDR1 SNHLY and CDR2 FYNNEI. This CDR3 comprises 12 residues. V lost 8 bases, J lost 5 bases, and 5 bases stayed unmatched. The CDR3 reads CASGDSQYGYTF. CDR3 DNA: TGTGCCAGCGGGGACAGCCAATATGGCTACACCTTC.

J is TRBJ1-5 and V is TRBV4-1; TRBD1 is a possible D gene (5 bases). The CDR3 spans 15 residues. Trimming pared 0 bases from V and 6 bases from J, leaving 12 bases between. Per germline, CDR1 MGHRA and CDR2 YSYEKL. For the CDR3, the DNA is TGCGCCAGCAGCCAAGAGGGGGGTACCCTTCAGCCCCAGCATTTT. This sequence encodes CASSQEGGTLQPQHF.

The genes are TRBV18 and TRBJ1-1; no reliable D call. Trimming removed 2 bases from V and 3 bases from J, with 19 bases in between. The CDR3 length is 17 residues. In germline, CDR1 is KGHSH, CDR2 LQKENI. The CDR3 loop reads CASSPKLSNSGYTEAFF. Written as DNA, the CDR3 is TGTGCCAGCTCACCAAAGCTGTCAAATTCGGGGTACACTGAAGCTTTCTTT. The full variable domain, completed using reference TRBV18 and TRBJ1-1, is NAGVMQNPRHLVRRRGQEARLRCSPMKGHSHVYWYRQLPEEGLKFMVYLQKENIIDESGMPKERFSAEFPKEGPSILRIQQVVRGDSAAYFCASSPKLSNSGYTEAFFGQGTRLTVV.

The V and J genes are TRBV14 and TRBJ2-7; 9 bases are shared with TRBD1. Germline V gives CDR1 SGHDN, CDR2 FVKESK. The trim removed 0 bases at V and 5 bases at J, leaving 11 bases unmatched. The CDR3 totals 17 residues. CDR3: CASSQDLWGQGIHEQYF. The CDR3 DNA reads as TGTGCCAGCAGCCAAGATCTTTGGGGACAGGGCATCCACGAGCAGTACTTC.

The chain is built from TRBV28 and TRBJ2-5; no firm D call. The V end was cut by 6 bases, the J end by 4 bases, with 18 bases between. This CDR3 region has 15 residues. Per germline, CDR1 MDHEN and CDR2 SYDVKM. The CDR3 DNA follows: TGTGCCAGCAGCTCTAGAACTGGTGAATCAGAGACCCAGTACTTC. This sequence encodes CASSSRTGESETQYF.

CDR3 nucleotide sequence: TGTGCCAGCAGCCTCAGGACAGGGTCGGCCTACGAGCAGTACGTC. Its translation is CASSLRTGSAYEQYV. This chain links TRBV6-1 with TRBJ2-7; TRBD1 agrees at 8 bases. V lost 6 bases, J lost 2 bases, and 9 bases stayed unmatched. CDR1 and CDR2 (germline): MNHNS, SASEGT. The CDR3 extends over 15 amino acids.

V and J are TRBV5-1 and TRBJ1-3; D may be TRBD1 (5 bases). CDR1 SGHRS and CDR2 YFSETQ come from the germline V gene. This CDR3 region has 16 residues. V was cut by 4 bases and J by 0 bases, with 14 bases left in between. The DNA for the CDR3 is TGCGCCAGCAGCCCAACTCAGGGCAGCTCTGGAAACACCATATATTTT. Its translation: CASSPTQGSSGNTIYF.

The chain couples TRBV5-1 to TRBJ1-2; D ambiguous. With 1 base removed from V and 5 bases from J, the gap between germline ends came to 15 bases. This CDR3 is 15 amino acids long. CDR1 and CDR2 (germline): SGHRS, YFSETQ. For the CDR3, the DNA is TGCGCCAGCAGCTTGTCCGCCGGGATAGATTATGGCTACACCTTC. Protein product: CASSLSAGIDYGYTF.

This chain joins TRBV18 and TRBJ2-2; D is perhaps TRBD2 (6 bases). V lost 3 bases and J 3 bases, leaving 8 bases between the germline ends. Germline V lookup: CDR1 KGHSH, CDR2 LQKENI. The CDR3 has 14 amino acids. The DNA of the CDR3 is TGTGCCAGCTCACCGGGACTGCACACCGGGGAGCTGTTTTTT. Protein product: CASSPGLHTGELFF.

This chain uses TRBV2 with TRBJ2-3; 8 bases are a match to TRBD2. The CDR3 extends over 15 amino acids. The V gene's germline CDR1 is SNHLY and CDR2 FYNNEI. V lost 2 bases and J lost 6; bases outside the gene matches: 7. Here the CDR3 reads CASSEWRTSSDTQYF. DNA for the CDR3: TGTGCCAGCAGTGAATGGCGGACTAGCTCTGATACGCAGTATTTT.

V is TRBV29-1 and J is TRBJ2-4; 8 bases agree with TRBD2. CDR1 is SQVTM, CDR2 ANQGSEA, per germline. The CDR3 is 16 residues long. The trim removed 4 bases at V and 1 base at J, leaving 9 bases unmatched. The CDR3, as DNA: TGCAGCGTTGGGTTTAGCGGGGCCTTGGCCAAAAACATTCAGTACTTC. It encodes CSVGFSGALAKNIQYF.

The V and J genes are TRBV9 and TRBJ2-2, with 8 bases matching TRBD1. V was clipped by 4 bases and J by 7 bases; unmatched bases: 6. This CDR3 is 14 amino acids long. The germline gives CDR1 SGDLS, CDR2 YYNGEE. The CDR3 nucleotides read TGTGCCAGCAGCCCTCAGGGGGCGGGCGGGGAGCTGTTTTTT. It codes for CASSPQGAGGELFF.

The chain uses TRBV11-2 and TRBJ2-7; D remains unclear. The CDR3 has 14 residues. Trimming removed 3 bases at V and 0 bases at J, with 9 bases between. Germline loops: CDR1 SGHAT, CDR2 FQNNGV. CDR3 nucleotides: TGTGCCAGCAGCTTCTTTGGCTTCTCCTACGAGCAGTACTTC. Encoded protein: CASSFFGFSYEQYF.

The chain links TRBV19 to TRBJ2-1; 8 positions agree with TRBD1. There are 14 residues in the CDR3. Germline-derived CDR1 and CDR2 are LNHDA and SQIVND (reference sequence). V shed 9 bases, J shed 7 bases, and the junction held 11 bases outside the gene matches. The CDR3 loop reads CASKPGQAQNEQFF. CDR3 DNA: TGTGCCAGCAAGCCGGGACAGGCCCAGAATGAGCAGTTCTTC.

V and J are TRBV2 and TRBJ1-1; a weak D match, TRBD1 (5 bases). Trimming left V 4 bases short and J 8 bases short, with 8 bases between. The CDR3 contains 11 residues. Germline V gene data show CDR1 as SNHLY and CDR2 as FYNNEI. This CDR3 reads CASSAGFEAFF. CDR3 coding DNA: TGTGCCAGCAGTGCAGGGTTCGAAGCTTTCTTT.

The chain combines TRBV19 with TRBJ1-1, with TRBD1 as a possible D gene (6 bases). The V gene lost 3 bases and the J gene lost 1 base, with 9 bases spanning the gap. This CDR3 is 14 amino acids long. Germline V gene sequence: CDR1 LNHDA, CDR2 SQIVND (reference sequence). In DNA form, the CDR3 reads TGTGCCAGTAGTATGGGACACCGGAACACTGAAGCTTTCTTT. It specifies CASSMGHRNTEAFF.

In its sample, this clone was seen once. J is TRBJ2-1 and V is TRBV4-1; 8 positions match TRBD1. Germline values: CDR1 MGHRA, CDR2 YSYEKL. The CDR3 extends over 15 amino acids. J gave up 9 bases and V 3 bases, and 10 bases lay outside the gene matches. The CDR3, as DNA: TGCGCCAGCAGCCAGTTTCAGACAGGGGTTTTTGAGCAGTTCTTC. This translates into CASSQFQTGVFEQFF.

The sample holds one count of this clone. The V call is TRBV9, the J call TRBJ2-7; tentative D call: TRBD2 (6 bases). The V gene lost 7 bases and the J gene lost 9 bases, with 17 bases spanning the gap. Per the germline V gene, CDR1 is SGDLS and CDR2 is YYNGEE. This CDR3 contains 12 residues. The CDR3 DNA sequence: TGTGCCAGCGGGGACTCCTGGGGAGTGCAGTACTTC. It yields the protein CASGDSWGVQYF.

This chain joins TRBV11-3 and TRBJ2-7, with TRBD1 as a possible D gene (7 bases). CDR1 and CDR2 (germline): SGHNT, YENEEA. This CDR3 has 15 amino acids. The CDR3 sequence is CASGRTGTATYEQYV. The CDR3 nucleotides read TGTGCCAGCGGGAGGACTGGGACAGCAACCTACGAGCAGTATGTC.

The V call is TRBV7-2, the J call TRBJ1-1; 8 nucleotides line up with TRBD1. Germline lookup yields CDR1 SGHTA and CDR2 FQGNSA. The CDR3 loop spans 14 amino acids. The V segment lost 6 bases and the J segment 2 bases; nucleotides outside the gene matches: 5. The CDR3 region has the DNA TGTGCCAGCAGACCAGGGGGCGGAAACACTGAAGCTTTCTTT. This encodes CASRPGGGNTEAFF.